One and the same sample provided the 30 T cell receptor beta chains below, sequenced in a study of T cell responses to AZD1222 COVID-19 vaccine. Sequencing was performed with immunoSEQ multiplex PCR; in TCRdb, only in-frame clones are kept and a portion is missing. This table has approximately 150,000 clones, around 94% appearing once. The sample here was peripheral blood, taken on day 0 of AZD1222 vaccination. The receptors were gathered from an adult in good health.

This clone was observed once. The chain joins TRBV19 to TRBJ1-5, with TRBD1 matching 11 bases. Germline trimming cut 6 bases from V and 3 bases from J; bases unmatched to any gene: 7. The CDR3 length is 16 residues. CDR1 and CDR2 (germline): LNHDA, SQIVND (reference sequence). The CDR3 DNA sequence: TGTGCCAGTAGGGACAGGGGGCTAAGAAACAATCAGCCCCAGCATTTT. It codes for CASRDRGLRNNQPQHF. Full variable domain (rest looked up from reference TRBV19 and TRBJ1-5): DGGITQSPKYLFRKEGQNVTLSCEQNLNHDAMYWYRQDPGQGLRLIYYSQIVNDFQKGDIAEGYSVSREKKESFPLTVTSAQKNPTAFYLCASRDRGLRNNQPQHFGDGTRLSIL.

The J gene is TRBJ2-7, the V gene TRBV19; 11 nucleotides align to TRBD1. The CDR3 has 16 amino acids. The junction had 13 bases not matched to a gene; V was cut back by 5 bases and J by 7 bases. Germline values: CDR1 LNHDA, CDR2 SQIVND (reference sequence). The CDR3 here is CASSQIGGQGAGEQYF. In DNA form, the CDR3 reads TGTGCCAGTAGTCAGATCGGCGGACAGGGGGCAGGGGAGCAGTACTTC.

CDR3 nucleotide sequence: TGTGCCAGCAGTGATGGGATCTACGAGCAGTACTTC. Its protein product is CASSDGIYEQYF. V and J are TRBV6-1 and TRBJ2-7; D is ambiguous. CDR1 MNHNS and CDR2 SASEGT come from the germline V gene. The V end lost 3 bases, the J end lost 3 bases, and 6 bases lay between the germline ends. The CDR3 length is 12 residues.

The chain uses TRBV14 and TRBJ2-2; D remains ambiguous. Germline CDR1 SGHDN, CDR2 FVKESK. This CDR3 comprises 14 residues. V was cut by 2 bases and J by 4 bases, with 8 bases left in between. DNA of the CDR3: TGTGCCAGCAGCCAAAGATTCGGCACCGGGGAGCTGTTTTTT. The encoded protein is CASSQRFGTGELFF.

V gene TRBV6-2 or TRBV6-3 combines with J gene TRBJ2-5; 7 bases map to TRBD2. V lost 2 bases and J lost 8; bases outside the gene matches: 11. CDR3 length equals 15 residues. Germline assignment: CDR1 MNHEY and CDR2 SVGEGT. CDR3 bases: TGTGCCAGCAGTTACCCGCACCGGGGAGGGGATACCCAGTACTTC. Residues: CASSYPHRGGDTQYF.

This chain joins TRBV24-1 and TRBJ2-1; D call uncertain. Trimming left V 5 bases short and J 5 bases short, with 15 bases between. Germline V gene sequence: CDR1 KGHDR, CDR2 SFDVKD. This CDR3 spans 15 amino acids. CDR3 nucleotides: TGTGCCACCAGTGGGCATCTAGAGCTCGACAATGAGCAGTTCTTC. Amino acid sequence: CATSGHLELDNEQFF.

This chain links TRBV5-4 with TRBJ2-6; 10 nucleotides align to TRBD1. CDR3 size: 18 residues. J lost 0 bases, V lost 0 bases, and 3 bases had no gene match. From germline, CDR1 is SGHNT and CDR2 YYREEE (reference sequence). The CDR3 DNA is TGTGCCAGCAGCTTGGAACGACAGGGGGCCTCTGGGGCCAACGTCCTGACTTTC. This codes for CASSLERQGASGANVLTF. Full variable domain (missing parts from reference TRBV5-4 and TRBJ2-6): ETGVTQSPTHLIKTRGQQVTLRCSSQSGHNTVSWYQQALGQGPQFIFQYYREEENGRGNFPPRFSGLQFPNYSSELNVNALELDDSALYLCASSLERQGASGANVLTFGAGSRLTVL.

The chain has TRBV6-6 and TRBJ2-7; D tentatively reads TRBD1 or TRBD2 (6 bases each). CDR1 is MNHNY and CDR2 is SVGAGI in the germline V gene (reference sequence). Trimming took 8 bases from V and 3 from J, leaving 23 bases between them. This CDR3 region has 16 residues. CDR3 in DNA: TGTGCCAGCCGTACGGGCCCCGGGGGCGTGGGCTACGAGCAGTACTTC. Its translation is CASRTGPGGVGYEQYF.

This chain links TRBV23-1 with TRBJ2-7; D possibly uses TRBD1 or TRBD2 (5 bases each). TRBV23-1 is an ORF, and what it does is uncertain. CDR3 length: 13 residues. Trimming stripped 7 bases from V and 2 bases from J, with 12 bases between. The CDR3 loop is CASNAGTPYEQYF. As DNA, the CDR3 is TGCGCCAGCAACGCCGGGACCCCCTACGAGCAGTACTTC.

In DNA form, the CDR3 reads TGCAGCGTTGTGCGCCCCCAGAACACTGAAGCTTTCTTT. This translates into CSVVRPQNTEAFF. This chain uses TRBV29-1 with TRBJ1-1; D unclear. Trimming pared 4 bases from V and 1 base from J, leaving 10 bases between. CDR1 is SQVTM and CDR2 is ANQGSEA in the germline V gene. This CDR3 spans 13 amino acids.

The chain couples TRBV6-5 to TRBJ2-7, with D unclear. Germline V gives CDR1 MNHEY, CDR2 SVGAGI. CDR3 length: 15 residues. With 0 bases removed from V and 0 bases from J, the gap between germline ends came to 9 bases. DNA for the CDR3: TGTGCCAGCAGTTACTCAGGCGCTACCTCCTACGAGCAGTACTTC. Protein product: CASSYSGATSYEQYF.

This chain uses TRBV6-4 with TRBJ1-5; D possibly corresponds to TRBD1 (5 bases). Germline CDR1 reads MRHNA; CDR2 reads SNTAGT. The CDR3 loop spans 18 amino acids. Deletions cut 10 bases from V and 8 bases from J, with 33 bases between. Written as DNA, the CDR3 is TGTGCCAACCTAAGCCCGGGGTCCATGCGGGGGGTCCGGAAGCCCCAGCATTTT. Translated, it gives CANLSPGSMRGVRKPQHF.

The J gene is TRBJ1-1, the V gene TRBV18, with D unclear. This CDR3 contains 13 residues. V was cut by 1 base and J by 9 bases, with 12 bases left in between. The germline gives CDR1 KGHSH, CDR2 LQKENI. DNA of the CDR3: TGTGCCAGCTCACCACTAAGTGATTTACAAGCTTTCTTT. It specifies CASSPLSDLQAFF.

The chain couples TRBV15 to TRBJ2-5; possible D gene TRBD1, 5 bases. Germline values: CDR1 LNHNV, CDR2 YYDKDF (reference sequence). Trimming took 6 bases from V and 4 from J, leaving 9 bases between them. The CDR3 contains 12 residues. The CDR3 here is CATSQGGETQYF. In DNA form, the CDR3 reads TGTGCCACCAGTCAGGGCGGAGAGACCCAGTACTTC.

The gene calls are TRBV6-6 and TRBJ2-1; TRBD2 matches 10 bases. With V trimmed by 4 bases and J by 10 bases, 7 bases remained unmatched. Germline-derived CDR1 and CDR2 are MNHNY and SVGAGI (reference sequence). The CDR3 sequence is 14 residues long. CDR3 region: CASSFRGLAIEQFF. In nucleotides, the CDR3 is TGTGCCAGCAGTTTTAGGGGACTAGCGATCGAGCAGTTCTTC.

The chain is built from TRBV5-1 and TRBJ1-2; weak D call: TRBD1 (5 bases). CDR1 and CDR2 from the germline V gene are SGHRS and YFSETQ. V lost 0 bases and J lost 5, with 11 bases in between. The CDR3 spans 14 residues. In DNA form, the CDR3 reads TGCGCCAGCAGCTTGGAGGGCAGGGAGTATGGCTACACCTTC. Its protein product is CASSLEGREYGYTF. The variable domain in full, with the rest retrieved from reference TRBV5-1 and TRBJ1-2, is KAGVTQTPRYLIKTRGQQVTLSCSPISGHRSVSWYQQTPGQGLQFLFEYFSETQRNKGNFPGRFSGRQFSNSRSEMNVSTLELGDSALYLCASSLEGREYGYTFGSGTRLTVV.

CDR3 DNA sequence: TGTGCCAGCAGCTTGTCTGCAGTTACTTTTAACTATGGCTACACCTTC. Amino acid sequence: CASSLSAVTFNYGYTF. V is TRBV7-9 and J is TRBJ1-2; D is unresolved. The CDR3 contains 16 residues. Germline CDR1 reads SEHNR; CDR2 reads FQNEAQ (reference sequence). The V gene lost 3 bases and the J gene lost 1 base, with 15 bases spanning the gap.

For the CDR3, the DNA is TGTGCCAGTAGCCCGCCCCGACAGGGACGTATAAGCTACACCTTC. Protein sequence: CASSPPRQGRISYTF. The chain carries TRBV19 and TRBJ1-2; 7 positions agree with TRBD1. V gave up 6 bases and J gave up 9 bases; unmatched junction bases: 16. The germline V gene encodes CDR1 LNHDA and CDR2 SQIVND (reference sequence). The CDR3 covers 15 residues.

The sample holds one count of this clone. The chain combines TRBV11-2 with TRBJ1-3; D ambiguous. Germline V gene lookup returns CDR1 SGHAT and CDR2 FQNNGV. Trimming left V 5 bases short and J 3 bases short, with 8 bases between. CDR3 length equals 13 residues. In DNA form, the CDR3 reads TGTGCCAGCAGCCCCCAGGTTGGAAACACCATATATTTT. It codes for CASSPQVGNTIYF.

The chain carries TRBV18 and TRBJ1-3, with D unclear. Between the trimmed V and J ends, which lost 1 base and 4 bases, there was a span of 11 bases. Germline CDR1 KGHSH, CDR2 LQKENI. The CDR3 contains 15 residues. The DNA of the CDR3 is TGTGCCAGCTCACCACGTCGGGGAGACGGAAACACCATATATTTT. Translation: CASSPRRGDGNTIYF.

The chain combines TRBV6-5 with TRBJ1-1; D might be TRBD1 (6 bases). Germline V gene lookup returns CDR1 MNHEY and CDR2 SVGAGI. This CDR3 has 15 residues. The V end was cut by 2 bases, the J end by 1 base, with 11 bases between. CDR3 loop: CASSYGPQGNTEAFF. CDR3 nucleotides: TGTGCCAGCAGTTACGGGCCACAGGGGAACACTGAAGCTTTCTTT.

The chain uses TRBV5-8 and TRBJ1-6; 12 nucleotides align to TRBD1. CDR3 length: 17 amino acids. Germline CDR1 reads SGHTS; CDR2 reads YDEGEE. V shed 1 base, J shed 8 bases, and the junction held 7 bases outside the gene matches. This CDR3 reads CASSLTFGTGGDSPLHF. In DNA form, the CDR3 reads TGTGCCAGCAGCTTGACCTTCGGGACAGGGGGCGATTCACCCCTCCACTTT.

V gene TRBV3-1 (or the pseudogene TRBV3-2) combines with J gene TRBJ1-1; 7 positions agree with TRBD1. V trimming: 2 bases; J trimming: 3 bases; junction bases outside the gene matches: 0. Germline CDR1 and CDR2: LGHDT and YNNKEL (reference sequence). This CDR3 comprises 13 residues. The CDR3 DNA sequence: TGTGCCAGCAGCCAACAGGGGGACACTGAAGCTTTCTTT. Its protein product is CASSQQGDTEAFF.

This clone was observed once. The chain links TRBV20-1 to TRBJ2-2; D perhaps matches TRBD2 (6 bases). The CDR3 runs 15 residues. Trimming stripped 3 bases from V and 7 bases from J, with 18 bases between. CDR1 DFQATT and CDR2 SNEGSKA come from the germline V gene (reference sequence). DNA of the CDR3: TGCAGTGCTAGTCGCGGGGCCTCTGGAGACGGGGAGCTGTTTTTT. This sequence encodes CSASRGASGDGELFF.

V usage is TRBV19 and J usage is TRBJ1-1; D gene uncertain. The CDR3 loop spans 13 amino acids. From germline, CDR1 is LNHDA and CDR2 SQIVND (reference sequence). V lost 3 bases and J 0 bases, leaving 5 bases between the germline ends. CDR3 residues: CASSMSMNTEAFF. The CDR3 bases are TGTGCCAGTAGTATGTCGATGAACACTGAAGCTTTCTTT.

The genes are TRBV19 and TRBJ2-7, with 10 bases lining up with TRBD1. V dropped 5 bases and J dropped 5; count of bases not matched to a gene: 6. The CDR3 is made up of 14 amino acids. CDR1 and CDR2 (germline): LNHDA, SQIVND (reference sequence). The CDR3 DNA sequence: TGTGCCAGTAGTCGGACAGGGGGTATCGACGAGCAGTACTTC. Its protein product is CASSRTGGIDEQYF.

Concerning this clone: Other DNA sequences in the sample encode the same CDR3. The chain links TRBV10-2 to TRBJ1-2; unclear D gene. From germline, CDR1 is WSHSY and CDR2 SAAADI. Trimming removed 2 bases from V and 5 bases from J, with 9 bases in between. The CDR3 is 13 amino acids. CDR3 sequence (DNA): TGCGCCAGCAGTGAGAGGACGGATTATGGCTACACCTTC. Translation: CASSERTDYGYTF.

In DNA form, the CDR3 reads TGCGCCAGCAGCCCAGACCTGACTAGCGGGATTATCGACGAGCAGTACTTC. It translates to CASSPDLTSGIIDEQYF. The chain uses TRBV5-1 and TRBJ2-7; TRBD2 agrees at 11 bases. The CDR3 extends over 17 amino acids. The germline gives CDR1 SGHRS, CDR2 YFSETQ. V dropped 4 bases and J dropped 5; count of bases not matched to a gene: 14.

The chain recombines TRBV27 with TRBJ2-7; 8 positions match TRBD1. CDR1 and CDR2 (germline): MNHEY, SMNVEV (reference sequence). This CDR3 region has 14 residues. Germline trimming cut 4 bases from V and 5 bases from J; bases unmatched to any gene: 7. In DNA form, the CDR3 reads TGTGCCAGCAGTTCCGGGACAGGAGGTAACGAGCAGTACTTC. It specifies CASSSGTGGNEQYF.

J is TRBJ1-5 and V is TRBV19, with 12 bases matching TRBD1. Trimming cost V 3 bases and J 6 bases; bases outside gene matches: 9. Per germline, CDR1 LNHDA and CDR2 SQIVND (reference sequence). The CDR3 contains 17 residues. The CDR3 sequence is CASSILGQGALGQPQHF. CDR3 bases: TGTGCCAGTAGTATTTTGGGACAGGGGGCTTTGGGTCAGCCCCAGCATTTT.